A selection of T cell receptor beta chains follows, all from one sample in a study of cytotoxic CD8 clonotypes in ibrutinib-treated CLL. Sequencing was performed with immunoSEQ multiplex PCR; in TCRdb, only in-frame clones are kept and a portion is missing. This sample has approximately 70,000 clones, with about 84% found just once. The sequencing used PBMCs, collected at disease progression, from a patient treated with ibrutinib. The receptors stem from a human donor with chronic lymphocytic leukemia. Each CDR3 is given with its conserved first and last residue. A D gene is named only where the DNA matches it firmly. Only some rows state a clone size, as once, few, many or a class for expanded clones.

j_gene: TRBJ2-7
abundance: NA
v_gene: TRBV20-1
d_gene: NA
CDR3aa: CSARDVPEQYF
CDR3nt: TGCAGTGCTAGAGATGTTCCCGAGCAGTACTTC

j_gene: TRBJ2-1
abundance: NA
v_gene: TRBV10-3
d_gene: TRBD1
CDR3aa: CAISGTGGQGNEQFF
CDR3nt: TGTGCCATCAGTGGGACAGGGGGGCAGGGCAATGAGCAGTTCTTC

j_gene: TRBJ1-4
abundance: NA
v_gene: TRBV5-1
d_gene: TRBD1
CDR3aa: CASSFGQGNEKLFF
CDR3nt: TGCGCCAGCAGCTTCGGACAGGGGAATGAAAAACTGTTTTTT

j_gene: TRBJ2-2
abundance: NA
v_gene: TRBV10-3
d_gene: NA
CDR3aa: CAISWGTGELFF
CDR3nt: TGTGCCATCAGTTGGGGGACCGGGGAGCTGTTTTTT

j_gene: TRBJ2-2
abundance: NA
v_gene: TRBV5-1
d_gene: NA
CDR3aa: CASSLRQDYTGELFF
CDR3nt: TGCGCCAGCAGCTTGCGGCAAGACTACACCGGGGAGCTGTTTTTT

j_gene: TRBJ2-3
abundance: few
v_gene: TRBV7-9
d_gene: TRBD2
CDR3aa: CASSSGLGVVVGTDTQYF
CDR3nt: TGTGCCAGCAGCTCGGGACTAGGAGTAGTAGTGGGCACAGATACGCAGTATTTT

j_gene: TRBJ2-5
abundance: NA
v_gene: TRBV4-1
d_gene: TRBD2
CDR3aa: CASSQSGLAVQETQYF
CDR3nt: TGCGCCAGCAGCCAGTCCGGACTAGCGGTCCAAGAGACCCAGTACTTC

j_gene: TRBJ1-2
abundance: NA
v_gene: TRBV6-1
d_gene: NA
CDR3aa: CASSENMGYTF
CDR3nt: TGTGCCAGCAGTGAAAATATGGGCTACACCTTC

j_gene: TRBJ2-7
abundance: NA
v_gene: TRBV11-3
d_gene: TRBD2
CDR3aa: CASSPRFERGGGEQYF
CDR3nt: TGTGCCAGCAGCCCCCGCTTTGAGCGGGGGGGCGGCGAGCAGTACTTC

j_gene: TRBJ1-2
abundance: NA
v_gene: TRBV29-1
d_gene: TRBD1
CDR3aa: CSVEGRGHVGYTF
CDR3nt: TGCAGCGTTGAGGGCAGGGGGCACGTTGGCTACACCTTC

j_gene: TRBJ2-7
abundance: NA
v_gene: TRBV18
d_gene: TRBD2
CDR3aa: CASSPPGGGPLEQYF
CDR3nt: TGTGCCAGCTCACCACCGGGGGGGGGACCCCTCGAGCAGTACTTC

j_gene: TRBJ1-5
abundance: NA
v_gene: TRBV5-1
d_gene: NA
CDR3aa: CASSPTPRDNNQPQHF
CDR3nt: TGCGCCAGCAGCCCGACCCCCCGGGACAACAATCAGCCCCAGCATTTT

j_gene: TRBJ1-1
abundance: NA
v_gene: TRBV18
d_gene: NA
CDR3aa: CASSPATNTEAFF
CDR3nt: TGTGCCAGCTCACCGGCGACGAACACTGAAGCTTTCTTT

j_gene: TRBJ2-7
abundance: NA
v_gene: TRBV11-2
d_gene: TRBD1
CDR3aa: CASSLGQGTYEQYF
CDR3nt: TGTGCCAGCAGCTTAGGACAGGGGACCTACGAGCAGTACTTC

j_gene: TRBJ2-1
abundance: NA
v_gene: TRBV20-1
d_gene: NA
CDR3aa: CSAKAGMVQFF
CDR3nt: TGCAGTGCTAAGGCCGGAATGGTGCAGTTCTTC

j_gene: TRBJ1-4
abundance: NA
v_gene: TRBV6-1
d_gene: TRBD1
CDR3aa: CASRQGAVNEKLFF
CDR3nt: TGTGCCAGCAGACAGGGGGCGGTTAATGAAAAACTGTTTTTT